A single sample is the source of the 18 T cell receptor beta chains below, sequenced in a study of memory CD4+ T cells and cytomegalovirus serostatus. The sort gate was single viable CD3+CD4+CD8-CD45RO+ cells for memory CD4+ T cells. Assay used: immunoSEQ multiplex PCR; TCRdb lists only in-frame clones, some missing. The sample includes around 50,000 clones, under 80% of them seen just once. Input material: memory CD4+ T cells from blood. The receptors derive from an adult in good health and CMV-seronegative.

The chain is built from TRBV7-8 and TRBJ2-3, with a weak D call TRBD2 (7 bases). Germline lookup yields CDR1 SGHVS and CDR2 FQNEAQ. Between the trimmed V and J ends, which lost 0 bases and 4 bases, there was a span of 11 bases. The CDR3 has 15 residues. This CDR3 reads CASSLAWGGSDTQYF. The DNA for the CDR3 is TGTGCCAGCAGCTTAGCGTGGGGGGGCTCAGATACGCAGTATTTT. Using reference TRBV7-8 and TRBJ2-3 for the parts outside the CDR3, the full variable domain is GAGVSQSPRYKVAKRGQDVALRCDPISGHVSLFWYQQALGQGPEFLTYFQNEAQLDKSGLPSDRFFAERPEGSVSTLKIQRTQQEDSAVYLCASSLAWGGSDTQYFGPGTRLTVL.

This clone is medium-sized. V gene TRBV7-9 combines with J gene TRBJ1-3, with 7 bases that match TRBD1. Germline V CDR1 and CDR2: SEHNR, FQNEAQ (reference sequence). CDR3 length: 16 residues. The ends lost 2 bases at V and 0 bases at J; junction bases unmatched: 4. CDR3 coding DNA: TGTGCCAGCAGCTTATTGGCAGGGGGCTCTGGAAACACCATATATTTT. It yields the protein CASSLLAGGSGNTIYF.

V is TRBV6-5 and J is TRBJ2-3; D possibly corresponds to TRBD1 (7 bases). The germline V and J ends were trimmed by 6 bases and 3 bases, with 13 bases remaining between them. The CDR3 sequence is 14 residues long. CDR1 and CDR2 from the germline V gene are MNHEY and SVGAGI. The CDR3 nucleotides read TGTGCCAGCAGCCAGGGGGGTCGGACAGATACGCAGTATTTT. Amino acids: CASSQGGRTDTQYF.

This clone was recorded a few times. The chain employs TRBV30 and TRBJ1-2; D gene uncertain. The CDR3 totals 12 residues. The ends were cut back, 4 bases at V and 2 bases at J, with 8 bases in the middle. Germline CDR1 reads GTSNPN; CDR2 reads SVGIG (reference sequence). CDR3: CAWNDENYGYTF. The CDR3, as DNA: TGTGCCTGGAACGACGAGAACTATGGCTACACCTTC.

This clone came up once. V and J are TRBV19 and TRBJ1-1; D gene ambiguous. This CDR3 is 15 amino acids long. V lost 0 bases and J 5 bases, leaving 13 bases between the germline ends. Germline V CDR1 and CDR2: LNHDA, SQIVND (reference sequence). As DNA, the CDR3 is TGTGCCAGTAGTATAGATCTATGGTCATGGACTGAAGCTTTCTTT. This translates into CASSIDLWSWTEAFF. The variable domain in full, completed from reference TRBV19 and TRBJ1-1, reads DGGITQSPKYLFRKEGQNVTLSCEQNLNHDAMYWYRQDPGQGLRLIYYSQIVNDFQKGDIAEGYSVSREKKESFPLTVTSAQKNPTAFYLCASSIDLWSWTEAFFGQGTRLTVV.

This rearrangement joins TRBV5-1 to TRBJ2-2, with 9 bases matching TRBD1. V trimming: 5 bases; J trimming: 4 bases; junction bases outside the gene matches: 6. This CDR3 is 15 amino acids long. Germline V gene lookup returns CDR1 SGHRS and CDR2 YFSETQ. The CDR3: CASSRDRVTTGELFF. As DNA, the CDR3 is TGCGCCAGCAGTCGGGACAGGGTGACCACCGGGGAGCTGTTTTTT.

This chain links TRBV7-9 with TRBJ2-1, with D unclear. This CDR3 has 12 amino acids. The V gene lost 2 bases and the J gene lost 8 bases, with 7 bases spanning the gap. Germline V gene data show CDR1 as SEHNR and CDR2 as FQNEAQ (reference sequence). The CDR3 DNA reads TGTGCCAGCAGCTTAAATCGCTATGAGCAGTTCTTC. Its protein is CASSLNRYEQFF.

The J gene is TRBJ2-1, the V gene TRBV5-6, with 9 bases fitting TRBD2. V shed 3 bases and J 5 bases; nucleotides not matched to a gene: 6. The CDR3 loop spans 15 amino acids. Germline lookup yields CDR1 SGHDT and CDR2 YYEEEE. The CDR3 DNA reads as TGTGCCAGCAGCTGGGGGACTAGCTTCGACAATGAGCAGTTCTTC. This sequence encodes CASSWGTSFDNEQFF.

The chain has TRBV2 and TRBJ1-5; D remains unclear. The V end was cut by 5 bases, the J end by 5 bases, with 10 bases between. The germline V gene encodes CDR1 SNHLY and CDR2 FYNNEI. The CDR3 is 13 residues long. The CDR3 nucleotides are TGTGCCAGCAGTAAGTGGGAGTATCAGCCCCAGCATTTT. The encoded protein is CASSKWEYQPQHF. The full variable domain, rest sourced from reference TRBV2 and TRBJ1-5, is EPEVTQTPSHQVTQMGQEVILRCVPISNHLYFYWYRQILGQKVEFLVSFYNNEISEKSEIFDDQFSVERPDGSNFTLKIRSTKLEDSAMYFCASSKWEYQPQHFGDGTRLSIL.

This clone was picked up a small number of times. This chain joins TRBV4-2 and TRBJ2-5; tentatively, D is TRBD1 (7 bases). Germline values: CDR1 LGHNA, CDR2 YNFKEQ. V lost 4 bases, J lost 4 bases, and 13 bases lay in between. This CDR3 spans 14 amino acids. CDR3 sequence: CASSPHQGGETQYF. CDR3 sequence (DNA): TGTGCCAGCAGCCCCCACCAGGGGGGAGAGACCCAGTACTTC.

The V call is TRBV5-4, the J call TRBJ2-2; 9 bases agree with TRBD2. J was trimmed by 0 bases and V by 7 bases; bases with no gene match: 4. The CDR3 has 15 amino acids. In germline, CDR1 is SGHNT, CDR2 YYREEE (reference sequence). The CDR3 sequence: CASSRGGPNTGELFF. As DNA, the CDR3 is TGTGCCAGCTCGCGGGGGGGGCCGAACACCGGGGAGCTGTTTTTT.

This clone appeared a single time. V and J are TRBV28 and TRBJ2-5, with 8 positions matching TRBD1. Looked up from germline, CDR1 is MDHEN and CDR2 is SYDVKM. This CDR3 has 16 amino acids. J gave up 4 bases and V 6 bases, and 13 bases lay outside the gene matches. CDR3 coding DNA: TGTGCCAGCAGGGTGGGTGGACAGGGCGTGAGAGAGACCCAGTACTTC. This sequence encodes CASRVGGQGVRETQYF.

J is TRBJ1-2 and V is TRBV28; D not resolved. The CDR3 extends over 12 amino acids. V was shortened by 5 bases and J by 0 bases, with 4 bases between the two germline ends. CDR1 is MDHEN and CDR2 is SYDVKM in the germline V gene. The DNA of the CDR3 is TGTGCCAGCAGTACCACTAACTATGGCTACACCTTC. Translating it yields CASSTTNYGYTF.

This chain links TRBV19 with TRBJ2-3; D is perhaps TRBD1 (6 bases). The V end lost 8 bases, the J end lost 0 bases, and 9 bases lay between the germline ends. This CDR3 comprises 13 residues. Germline assignment: CDR1 LNHDA and CDR2 SQIVND (reference sequence). CDR3: CASGGSSTDTQYF. The CDR3 DNA follows: TGTGCCAGTGGGGGCTCTAGCACAGATACGCAGTATTTT.

The chain is built from TRBV5-1 and TRBJ2-2; D not resolved. Trimming left V 2 bases short and J 6 bases short, with 11 bases between. The length of the CDR3 is 14 residues. Germline loops: CDR1 SGHRS, CDR2 YFSETQ. Written as DNA, the CDR3 is TGCGCCAGCAGCTTAGCCCCTAGTGCCGGGGAGCTGTTTTTT. Translated: CASSLAPSAGELFF.

This clone was seen once. The chain carries TRBV9 and TRBJ2-2; D may be TRBD1 (5 bases). Per germline, CDR1 SGDLS and CDR2 YYNGEE. This CDR3 spans 14 amino acids. Trimming removed 5 bases at V and 2 bases at J, with 10 bases between. CDR3 in amino acids: CASRLQGNTGELFF. CDR3 coding DNA: TGTGCCAGCAGACTCCAGGGAAACACCGGGGAGCTGTTTTTT.

The chain combines TRBV5-1 with TRBJ2-1; D is perhaps TRBD2 (6 bases). Germline V gene lookup returns CDR1 SGHRS and CDR2 YFSETQ. The CDR3 extends over 14 amino acids. The V gene lost 3 bases and the J gene lost 6 bases, with 13 bases spanning the gap. The DNA of the CDR3 is TGCGCCAGCAGCTCGGGAGAAGCGGGCAATGAGCAGTTCTTC. Translated: CASSSGEAGNEQFF.

The rearrangement joins TRBV15 to TRBJ1-2, with TRBD1 matching over 8 bases. Germline V gives CDR1 LNHNV, CDR2 YYDKDF (reference sequence). The CDR3 length is 13 residues. J was trimmed by 6 bases and V by 3 bases; bases with no gene match: 3. The CDR3, as DNA: TGTGCCACCAGCAGCACAGGGGGAAATGGCTACACCTTC. Translating it yields CATSSTGGNGYTF.